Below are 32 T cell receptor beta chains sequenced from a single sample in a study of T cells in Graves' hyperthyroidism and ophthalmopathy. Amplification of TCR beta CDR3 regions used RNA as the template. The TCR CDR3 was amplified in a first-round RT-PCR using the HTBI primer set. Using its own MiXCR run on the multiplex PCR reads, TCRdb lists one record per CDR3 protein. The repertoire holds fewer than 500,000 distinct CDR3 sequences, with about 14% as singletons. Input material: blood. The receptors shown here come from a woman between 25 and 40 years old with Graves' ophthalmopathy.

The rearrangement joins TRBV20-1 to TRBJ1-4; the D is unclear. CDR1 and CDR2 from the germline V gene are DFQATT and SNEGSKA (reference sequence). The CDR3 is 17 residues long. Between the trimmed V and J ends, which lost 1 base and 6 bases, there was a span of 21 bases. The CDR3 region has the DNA TGCAGTGCTAGAGTCCCAGGTGGGGTCACGACGGATGAAAAACTGTTTTTT. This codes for CSARVPGGVTTDEKLFF.

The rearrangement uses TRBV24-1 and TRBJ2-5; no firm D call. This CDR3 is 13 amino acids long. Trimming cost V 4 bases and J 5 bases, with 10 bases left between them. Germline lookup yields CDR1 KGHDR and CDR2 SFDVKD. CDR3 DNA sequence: TGTGCCACCAGTGAAAGGGCTGGGGAGACCCAGTACTTC. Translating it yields CATSERAGETQYF.

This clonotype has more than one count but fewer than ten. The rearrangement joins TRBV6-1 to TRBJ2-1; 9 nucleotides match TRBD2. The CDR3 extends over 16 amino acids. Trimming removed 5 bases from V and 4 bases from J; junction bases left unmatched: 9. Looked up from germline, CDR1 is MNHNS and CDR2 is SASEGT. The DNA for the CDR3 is TGTGCCAGCAGTCCCCCCCGAGCGGGGGGTTACAATGAGCAGTTCTTC. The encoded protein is CASSPPRAGGYNEQFF.

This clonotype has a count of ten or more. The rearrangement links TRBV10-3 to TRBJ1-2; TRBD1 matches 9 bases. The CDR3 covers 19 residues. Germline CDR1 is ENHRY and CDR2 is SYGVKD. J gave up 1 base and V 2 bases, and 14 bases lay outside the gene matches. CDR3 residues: CAISEPTGGQGLLNYGYTF. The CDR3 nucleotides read TGTGCCATCAGTGAGCCTACGGGGGGACAGGGTCTCCTTAACTATGGCTACACCTTC.

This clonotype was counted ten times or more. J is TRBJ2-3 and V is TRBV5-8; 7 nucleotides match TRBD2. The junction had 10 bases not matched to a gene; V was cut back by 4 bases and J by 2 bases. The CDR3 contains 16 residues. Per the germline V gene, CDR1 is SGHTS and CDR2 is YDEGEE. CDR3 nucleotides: TGTGCCAGCAGCCCCCAGCGGGGAGCGGACACAGATACGCAGTATTTT. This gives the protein CASSPQRGADTDTQYF.

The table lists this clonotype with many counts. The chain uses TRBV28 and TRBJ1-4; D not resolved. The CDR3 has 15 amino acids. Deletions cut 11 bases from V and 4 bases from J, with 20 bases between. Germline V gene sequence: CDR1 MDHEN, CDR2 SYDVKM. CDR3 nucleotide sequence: TGTGCCGAGAGCGCCCACGGTGGAGTTAATGAAAAACTGTTTTTT. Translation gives CAESAHGGVNEKLFF.

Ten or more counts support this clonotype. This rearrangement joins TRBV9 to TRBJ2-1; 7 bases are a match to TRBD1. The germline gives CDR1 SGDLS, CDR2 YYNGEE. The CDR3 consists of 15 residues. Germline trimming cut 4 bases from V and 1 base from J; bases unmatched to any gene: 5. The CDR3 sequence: CASSSRGMSYNEQFF. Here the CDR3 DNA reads TGTGCCAGCAGCTCCAGGGGGATGTCCTACAATGAGCAGTTCTTC.

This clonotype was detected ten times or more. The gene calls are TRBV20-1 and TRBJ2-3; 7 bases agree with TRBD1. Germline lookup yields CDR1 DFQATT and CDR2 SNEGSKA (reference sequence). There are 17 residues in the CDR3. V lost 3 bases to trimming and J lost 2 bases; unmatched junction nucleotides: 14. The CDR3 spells CSASSIRDRRTTDTQYF. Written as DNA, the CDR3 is TGCAGTGCTAGTTCAATCCGGGACAGAAGAACCACAGATACGCAGTATTTT.

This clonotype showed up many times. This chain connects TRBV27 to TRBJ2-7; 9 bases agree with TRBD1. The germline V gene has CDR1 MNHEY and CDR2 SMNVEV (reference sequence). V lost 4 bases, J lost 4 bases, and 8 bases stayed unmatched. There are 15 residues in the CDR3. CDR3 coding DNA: TGTGCCAGCAGTTACCGGACAGGGGACTTTTACGAGCAGTACTTC. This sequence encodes CASSYRTGDFYEQYF.

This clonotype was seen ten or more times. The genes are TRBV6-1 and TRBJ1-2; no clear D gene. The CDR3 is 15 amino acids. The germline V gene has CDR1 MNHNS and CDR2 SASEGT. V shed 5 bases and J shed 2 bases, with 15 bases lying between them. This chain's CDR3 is CASSPRGVENYGYTF. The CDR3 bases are TGTGCCAGCAGTCCCCGGGGAGTAGAAAACTATGGCTACACCTTC.

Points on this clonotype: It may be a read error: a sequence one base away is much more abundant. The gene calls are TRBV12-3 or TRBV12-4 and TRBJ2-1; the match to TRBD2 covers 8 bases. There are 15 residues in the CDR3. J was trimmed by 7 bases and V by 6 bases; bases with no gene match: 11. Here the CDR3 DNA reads TGTGCCAGCAGGCCAACTAGCCGGGGGGGGAATGAGCAGTTCTTC. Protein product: CASRPTSRGGNEQFF.

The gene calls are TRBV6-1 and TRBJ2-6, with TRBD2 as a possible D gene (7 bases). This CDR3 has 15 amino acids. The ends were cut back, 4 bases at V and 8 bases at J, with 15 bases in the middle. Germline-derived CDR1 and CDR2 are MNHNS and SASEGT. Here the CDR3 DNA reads TGTGCCAGCAGTGTAACAGGGAGCGGGACCAACGTCCTGACTTTC. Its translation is CASSVTGSGTNVLTF.

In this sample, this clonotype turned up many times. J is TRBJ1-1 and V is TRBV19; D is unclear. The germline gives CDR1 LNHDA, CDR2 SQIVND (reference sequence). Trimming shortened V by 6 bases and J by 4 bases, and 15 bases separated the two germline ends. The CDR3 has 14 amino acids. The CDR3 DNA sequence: TGTGCCAGTAGGTCCGTCGGAGGTGGCACTGAAGCTTTCTTT. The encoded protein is CASRSVGGGTEAFF. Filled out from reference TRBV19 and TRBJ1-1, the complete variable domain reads DGGITQSPKYLFRKEGQNVTLSCEQNLNHDAMYWYRQDPGQGLRLIYYSQIVNDFQKGDIAEGYSVSREKKESFPLTVTSAQKNPTAFYLCASRSVGGGTEAFFGQGTRLTVV.

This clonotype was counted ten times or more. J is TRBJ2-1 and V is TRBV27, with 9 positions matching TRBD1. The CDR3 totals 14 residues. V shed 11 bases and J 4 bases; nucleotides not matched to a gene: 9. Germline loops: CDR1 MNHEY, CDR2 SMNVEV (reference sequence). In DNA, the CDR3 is TGTGCCGCCTCCCGGGACAGGGCATACAATGAGCAGTTCTTC. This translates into CAASRDRAYNEQFF.

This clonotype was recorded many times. The DNA for the CDR3 is TGTGCCAGCAGTTACTCGAACAGGGGCTACGAGCAGTACTTC. Translating gives CASSYSNRGYEQYF. The chain uses TRBV6-6 and TRBJ2-7, with 7 bases identical to TRBD1. Germline lookup yields CDR1 MNHNY and CDR2 SVGAGI (reference sequence). The J segment lost 3 bases and the V segment lost 0 bases, leaving 2 bases of the junction unmatched. CDR3 length: 14 amino acids.

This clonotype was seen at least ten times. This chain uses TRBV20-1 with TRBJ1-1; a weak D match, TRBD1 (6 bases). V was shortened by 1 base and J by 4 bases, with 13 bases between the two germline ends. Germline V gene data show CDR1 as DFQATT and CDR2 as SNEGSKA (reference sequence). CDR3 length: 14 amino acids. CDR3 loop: CSARAQGGVTEAFF. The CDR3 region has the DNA TGCAGTGCTAGAGCACAGGGTGGTGTCACTGAAGCTTTCTTT.

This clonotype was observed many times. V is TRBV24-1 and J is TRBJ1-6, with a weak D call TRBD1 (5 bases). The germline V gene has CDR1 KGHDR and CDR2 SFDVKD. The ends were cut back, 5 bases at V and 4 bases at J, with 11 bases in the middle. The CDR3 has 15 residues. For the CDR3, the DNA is TGTGCCACCAGTGTTGGGACGGTGTATAATTCACCCCTCCACTTT. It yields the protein CATSVGTVYNSPLHF.

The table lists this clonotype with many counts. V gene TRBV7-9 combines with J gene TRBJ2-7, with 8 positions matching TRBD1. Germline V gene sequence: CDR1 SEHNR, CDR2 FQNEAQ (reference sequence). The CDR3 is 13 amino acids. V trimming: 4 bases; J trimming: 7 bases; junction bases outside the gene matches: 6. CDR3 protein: CASSSYTGGEQYF. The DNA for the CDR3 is TGTGCCAGCAGCTCGTACACAGGGGGGGAGCAGTACTTC.

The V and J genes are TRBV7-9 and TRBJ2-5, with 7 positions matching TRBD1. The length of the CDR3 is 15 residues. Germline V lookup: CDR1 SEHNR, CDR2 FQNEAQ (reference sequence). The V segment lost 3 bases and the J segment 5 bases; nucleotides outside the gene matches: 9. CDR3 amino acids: CASSFVAGGMETQYF. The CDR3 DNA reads TGTGCCAGCAGCTTCGTGGCAGGGGGAATGGAGACCCAGTACTTC.

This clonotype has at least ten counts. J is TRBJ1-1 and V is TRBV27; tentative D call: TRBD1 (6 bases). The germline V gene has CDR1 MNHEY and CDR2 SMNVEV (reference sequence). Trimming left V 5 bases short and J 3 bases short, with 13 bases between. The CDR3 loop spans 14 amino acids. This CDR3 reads CASSTQGWDTEAFF. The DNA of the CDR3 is TGTGCCAGCAGTACACAGGGTTGGGACACTGAAGCTTTCTTT.

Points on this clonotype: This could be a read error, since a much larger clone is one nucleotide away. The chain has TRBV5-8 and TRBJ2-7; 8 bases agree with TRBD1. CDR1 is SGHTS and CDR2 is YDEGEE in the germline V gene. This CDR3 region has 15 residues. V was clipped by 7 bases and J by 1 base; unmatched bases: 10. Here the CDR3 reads CASGTRTGLSYEQYF. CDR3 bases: TGTGCCAGCGGTACGAGGACAGGGTTATCCTACGAGCAGTACTTC. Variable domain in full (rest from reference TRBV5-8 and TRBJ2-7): EAGVTQSPTHLIKTRGQQATLRCSPISGHTSVYWYQQALGLGLQFLLWYDEGEERNRGNFPPRFSGRQFPNYSSELNVNALELEDSALYLCASGTRTGLSYEQYFGPGTRLTVT.

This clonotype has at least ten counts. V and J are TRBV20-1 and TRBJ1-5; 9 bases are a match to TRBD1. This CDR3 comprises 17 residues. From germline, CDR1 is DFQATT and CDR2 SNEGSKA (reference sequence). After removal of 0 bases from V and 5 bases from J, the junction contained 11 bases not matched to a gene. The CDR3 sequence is CSARDERDRVWDQPQHF. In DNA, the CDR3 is TGCAGTGCTAGAGATGAGCGGGACAGGGTTTGGGATCAGCCCCAGCATTTT.

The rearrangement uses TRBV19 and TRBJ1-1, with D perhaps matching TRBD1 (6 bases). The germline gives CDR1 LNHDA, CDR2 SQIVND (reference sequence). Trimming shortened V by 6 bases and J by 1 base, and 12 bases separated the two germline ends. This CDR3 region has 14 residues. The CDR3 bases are TGTGCCAGTAGACTCGGACAGCAGAACACTGAAGCTTTCTTT. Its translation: CASRLGQQNTEAFF.

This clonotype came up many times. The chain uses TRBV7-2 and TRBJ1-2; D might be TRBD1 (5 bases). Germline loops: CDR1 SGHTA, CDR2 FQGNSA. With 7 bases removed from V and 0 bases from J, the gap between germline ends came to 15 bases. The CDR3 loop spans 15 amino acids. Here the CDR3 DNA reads TGTGCCAGCACCAGTTGGGGGGGACCTAACTATGGCTACACCTTC. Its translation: CASTSWGGPNYGYTF.

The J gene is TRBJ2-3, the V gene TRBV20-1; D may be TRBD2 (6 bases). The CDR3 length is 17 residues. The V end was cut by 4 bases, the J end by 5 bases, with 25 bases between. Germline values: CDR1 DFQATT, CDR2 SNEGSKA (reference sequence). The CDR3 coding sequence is TGCAGTGCTACAACCGGACCCTTTGGCGGGACGGGAGATACGCAGTATTTT. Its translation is CSATTGPFGGTGDTQYF.

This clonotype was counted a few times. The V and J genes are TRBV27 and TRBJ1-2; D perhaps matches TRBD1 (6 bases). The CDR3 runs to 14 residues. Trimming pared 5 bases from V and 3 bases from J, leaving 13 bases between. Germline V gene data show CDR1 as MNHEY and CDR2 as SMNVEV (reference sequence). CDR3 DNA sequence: TGTGCCAGCAGTCAAACAGGGTGGGACTATGGCTACACCTTC. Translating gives CASSQTGWDYGYTF.

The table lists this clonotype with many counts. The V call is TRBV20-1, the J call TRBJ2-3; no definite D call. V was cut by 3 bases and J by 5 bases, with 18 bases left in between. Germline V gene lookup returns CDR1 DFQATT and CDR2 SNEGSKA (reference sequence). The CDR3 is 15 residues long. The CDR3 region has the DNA TGCAGTGCTAGTTGGCCCCAAGGGTTACTAGATACGCAGTATTTT. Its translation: CSASWPQGLLDTQYF.

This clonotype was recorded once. CDR3 residues: CASSSGTPRGNEQFF. The CDR3, as DNA: TGTGCCAGCAGTTCCGGGACTCCCCGAGGGAATGAGCAGTTCTTC. The chain carries TRBV28 and TRBJ2-1; perhaps TRBD2 as D (6 bases). Trimming shortened V by 4 bases and J by 7 bases, and 17 bases separated the two germline ends. Germline V CDR1 and CDR2: MDHEN, SYDVKM. This CDR3 has 15 residues.

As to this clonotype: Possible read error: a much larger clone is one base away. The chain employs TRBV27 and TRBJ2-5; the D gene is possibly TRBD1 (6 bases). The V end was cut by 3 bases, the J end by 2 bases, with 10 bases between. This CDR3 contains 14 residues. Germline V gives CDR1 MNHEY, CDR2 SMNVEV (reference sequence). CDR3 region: CASSFPGQQETQYF. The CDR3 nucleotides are TGTGCCAGCAGTTTCCCGGGACAACAAGAGACCCAGTACTTC.

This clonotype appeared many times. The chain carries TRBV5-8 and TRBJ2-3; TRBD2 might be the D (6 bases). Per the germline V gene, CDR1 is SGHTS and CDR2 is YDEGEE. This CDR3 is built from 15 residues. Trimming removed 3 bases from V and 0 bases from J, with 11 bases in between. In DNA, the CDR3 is TGTGCCAGCAGCTCCCCGGGACTTAGCACAGATACGCAGTATTTT. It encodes CASSSPGLSTDTQYF.

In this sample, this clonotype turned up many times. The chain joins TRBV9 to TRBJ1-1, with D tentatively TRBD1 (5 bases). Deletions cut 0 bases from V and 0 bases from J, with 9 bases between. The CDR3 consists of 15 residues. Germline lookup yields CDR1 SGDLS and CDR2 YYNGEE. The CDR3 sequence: CASSVEGTVNTEAFF. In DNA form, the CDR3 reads TGTGCCAGCAGCGTAGAGGGGACGGTGAACACTGAAGCTTTCTTT.

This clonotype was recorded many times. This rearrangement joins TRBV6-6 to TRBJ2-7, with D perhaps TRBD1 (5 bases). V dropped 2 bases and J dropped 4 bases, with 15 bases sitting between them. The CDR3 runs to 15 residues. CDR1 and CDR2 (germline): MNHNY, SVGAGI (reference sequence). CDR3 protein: CASSYGAQDMYEQYF. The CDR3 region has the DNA TGTGCCAGCAGTTACGGGGCGCAGGACATGTACGAGCAGTACTTC.